The T cell receptor beta chain under discussion was sequenced for a study of blood T cells in healthy people across ages. Findings of the study overall: When one million T cells were used, diversity estimates were thought to be underestimates. Researchers said unsorted PBMCs prevented a conclusive naive versus antigen-experienced comparison.

A few counts support this clonotype. The antigen is undetermined. Then a second PCR, running roughly 7 to 11 cycles, was carried out with a sample-barcoded 5' primer and a J-beta primer mix. TCRdb redid the calling of the 5' RACE reads with MiXCR, one entry per CDR3 protein. The sample includes some 1.8 million distinct CDR3 sequences, approximately 39% seen only once; the top ten take roughly 24%. Per germline, CDR1 MDHEN and CDR2 SYDVKM. The V gene lost 3 bases and the J gene lost 9 bases, with 15 bases spanning the gap. CDR3 length equals 14 residues. What was sequenced was blood. The rearrangement joins TRBV28 to TRBJ2-1; D call uncertain. The source of this sequence is a human donor in good health. CDR3 nucleotides: TGTGCCAGCAGTTTTAATGTTGAGTTCGGTGAGCAGTTCTTC. Translating it yields CASSFNVEFGEQFF.